Sequencing of this TCR beta chain was carried out in a study of CD8 T cells in ankylosing spondylitis. Study observations and caveats: Reports of some motif variants in reactive arthritis synovial fluid and blood predate this one.

Scientists made TCR beta libraries using quantitative 5'-RACE with molecular barcodes. TCRdb itself ran the 5' RACE reads through MiXCR, one entry per CDR3 protein. The sample yields around 230,000 distinct CDR3 sequences, approximately 8% seen once. This clonotype was counted ten times or more. Its specificity is not known. This CDR3 is 15 amino acids long. Germline CDR1 MNHEY, CDR2 SVGEGT. Trimming removed 2 bases from V and 1 base from J, with 11 bases in between. This clonotype originated in a female donor with ankylosing spondylitis or in good health (not recorded which). The rearrangement joins TRBV6-2 or TRBV6-3 to TRBJ1-1; D remains ambiguous. The sequencing sample was made of blood, either unsorted or a sorted T cell fraction (not recorded which). The CDR3 reads CASSYRSIRNTEAFF. The CDR3 nucleotides are TGTGCCAGCAGTTACCGATCGATCCGGAACACTGAAGCTTTCTTT.